This T cell receptor (beta chain) comes out of a study of cytomegalovirus exposure and HLA in healthy donors. Study at large: In a later analysis, it was reported that the roughly 120 validation repertoires had been produced on the same platform as the 700 or so repertoires belonging to the first cohort.

CDR3 length: 15 residues. The ends lost 6 bases at V and 0 bases at J; junction bases unmatched: 3. From germline, CDR1 is SGDLS and CDR2 YYNGEE. Clones were read by immunoSEQ multiplex PCR, and TCRdb kept only the in-frame ones, dropping some. Altogether about 56,000 clones are present, 85% to 95% being singletons, with the ten largest covering 0.9% to 1.4%. This TCR came from a man aged 18 to 35 in good health and CMV-seronegative. This chain connects TRBV9 to TRBJ2-3; the match to TRBD2 covers 11 bases. Source material: PBMCs. The CDR3 reads CASNSGRESTDTQYF. The CDR3 DNA sequence: TGTGCCAGCAATAGCGGGAGGGAAAGCACAGATACGCAGTATTTT.